This T cell receptor beta chain was sequenced during a study of T cells in Graves' hyperthyroidism and ophthalmopathy. Study-wide context: Peripheral blood was drawn at first diagnosis, prior to all treatment.

Per germline, CDR1 DFQATT and CDR2 SNEGSKA (reference sequence). V was clipped by 0 bases and J by 6 bases, with 23 bases between them. This CDR3 has 17 amino acids. The CDR3 regions of TCR beta were amplified from RNA transcripts. In the first-round RT-PCR of the TCR CDR3, the HTBI primer set was used. A single record per CDR3 protein comes from TCRdb applying MiXCR to the multiplex PCR reads. Here the sample spans approximately 560,000 distinct CDR3 sequences, approximately 14% being singletons. Study results and caveats: Blood samples included most of the expanded thyroid clonotypes exceeding 0.001.

Patients with uncontrolled infections, other autoimmune diseases, pregnancy or lactation were excluded. Diagnostic decisions used clinical symptoms, serum thyroxine and TRAb, thyroid ultrasound and orbital computed tomography. The sample holds many counts of this clonotype. Its antigen is still unknown. The V gene is TRBV20-1, the J gene TRBJ1-2, with D hard to call. The sequence was collected from a woman aged 25 to 45 with Graves' hyperthyroidism. Sequencing used blood. Written as DNA, the CDR3 is TGCAGTGCTAGAGATCCGGGGAAGAACATCGGACGGGATGGCTACACCTTC. Its translation is CSARDPGKNIGRDGYTF.